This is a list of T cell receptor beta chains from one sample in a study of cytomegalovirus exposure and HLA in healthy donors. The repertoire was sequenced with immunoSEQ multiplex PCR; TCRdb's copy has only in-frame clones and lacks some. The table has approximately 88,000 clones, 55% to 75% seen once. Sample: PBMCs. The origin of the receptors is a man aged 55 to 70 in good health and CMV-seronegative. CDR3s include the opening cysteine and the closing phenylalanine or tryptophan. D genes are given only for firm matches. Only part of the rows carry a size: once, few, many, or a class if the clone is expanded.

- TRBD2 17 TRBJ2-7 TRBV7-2 CASSSARTSGGRSEQYF TGTGCCAGCAGCTCCGCGCGGACTAGCGGGGGACGGAGCGAGCAGTACTTC
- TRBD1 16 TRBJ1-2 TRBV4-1 CASSQKDRTINYGYTF TGCGCCAGCAGCCAAAAGGACAGGACAATTAACTATGGCTACACCTTC
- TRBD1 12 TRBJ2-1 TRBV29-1 CSLSEQGDEQFF TGCAGCCTATCTGAACAGGGGGATGAGCAGTTCTTC
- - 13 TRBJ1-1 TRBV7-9 CASGFTGRTEAFF TGTGCCAGCGGATTTACAGGGCGGACTGAAGCTTTCTTT
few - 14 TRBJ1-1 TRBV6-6 CASIHRAAGTEAFF TGTGCCAGCATCCACAGGGCGGCGGGCACTGAAGCTTTCTTT
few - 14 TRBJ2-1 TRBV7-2 CASSLAPSAGKQFF TGTGCCAGCAGCTTAGCGCCTTCTGCGGGGAAGCAGTTCTTC
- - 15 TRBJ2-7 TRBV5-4 CASSYLRGGRNEQYF TGTGCCAGCAGTTATTTGAGGGGAGGCCGTAACGAGCAGTACTTC
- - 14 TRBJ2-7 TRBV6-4 CASSAEVWAYEQYF TGTGCCAGCAGTGCGGAGGTCTGGGCCTACGAGCAGTACTTC
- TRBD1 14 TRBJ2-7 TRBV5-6 CASSSYRGRYEQYF TGTGCCAGCAGCTCTTACAGGGGCCGCTACGAGCAGTACTTC
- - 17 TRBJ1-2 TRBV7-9 CASTGRQTQTNWDGYTF TGTGCCAGCACCGGTCGACAGACCCAAACTAATTGGGATGGCTACACCTTC
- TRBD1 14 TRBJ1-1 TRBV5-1 CASSPRTGGTEAFF TGCGCCAGCAGCCCCCGGACAGGGGGAACTGAAGCTTTCTTT
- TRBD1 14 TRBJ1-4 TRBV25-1 CASSDRTGSEKLFF TGTGCCAGCAGTGATCGGACAGGGTCGGAAAAACTGTTTTTT
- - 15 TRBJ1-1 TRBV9 CASSVSGGAVTEAFF TGTGCCAGCAGCGTAAGTGGGGGCGCGGTCACTGAAGCTTTCTTT
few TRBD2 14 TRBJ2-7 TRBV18 CASSLGLAVDEQYF TGTGCCAGCTCTTTAGGACTAGCGGTCGACGAGCAGTACTTC
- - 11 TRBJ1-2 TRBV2 CASSDAGFYTF TGTGCCAGCAGTGACGCAGGGTTCTACACCTTC
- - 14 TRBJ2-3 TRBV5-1 CASSLAGGTDTQYF TGCGCCAGCAGCTTGGCCGGTGGCACAGATACGCAGTATTTT
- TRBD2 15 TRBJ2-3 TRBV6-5 CASSPRGDRADTQYF TGTGCCAGCAGTCCTCGGGGGGATAGGGCAGATACGCAGTATTTT
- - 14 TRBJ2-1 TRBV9 CASSVNGRENEQFF TGTGCCAGCAGCGTAAATGGACGGGAAAATGAGCAGTTCTTC
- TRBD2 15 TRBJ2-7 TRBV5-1 CASSPASGTSYEQYF TGCGCCAGCAGCCCGGCTAGCGGGACCTCCTACGAGCAGTACTTC
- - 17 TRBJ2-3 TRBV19 CASTPLKEGQDTDTQYF TGTGCCAGTACCCCCCTCAAGGAGGGCCAGGACACAGATACGCAGTATTTT
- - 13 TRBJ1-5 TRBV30 CAWSVQGDQPQHF TGTGCCTGGAGTGTACAAGGAGATCAGCCCCAGCATTTT
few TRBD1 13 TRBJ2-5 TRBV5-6 CASRTGGWETQYF TGTGCCAGCAGAACAGGGGGCTGGGAGACCCAGTACTTC
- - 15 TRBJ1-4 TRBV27 CASSPDGQGREKLFF TGTGCCAGCAGTCCTGACGGGCAGGGTAGAGAAAAACTGTTTTTT
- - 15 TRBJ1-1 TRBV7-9 CASSLGGGRSTEAFF TGTGCCAGCAGCTTAGGGGGCGGACGATCCACTGAAGCTTTCTTT
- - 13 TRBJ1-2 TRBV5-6 CASRQALNYGYTF TGTGCCAGCAGGCAAGCTCTAAACTATGGCTACACCTTC
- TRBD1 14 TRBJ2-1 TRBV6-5 CASTRQGFYNEQFF TGTGCCAGCACCAGACAGGGATTCTACAATGAGCAGTTCTTC
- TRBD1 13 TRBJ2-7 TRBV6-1 CATDLTGNNEQYF TGTGCCACCGATTTGACAGGGAACAACGAGCAGTACTTC
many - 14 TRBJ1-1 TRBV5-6 CASSSITGSTEAFF TGTGCCAGCAGCTCAATTACAGGTTCCACTGAAGCTTTCTTT
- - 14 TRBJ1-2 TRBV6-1 CASSERPGVIGYTF TGTGCCAGCAGTGAAAGGCCAGGGGTAATTGGCTACACCTTC
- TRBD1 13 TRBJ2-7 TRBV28 CASTRDSSYEQYF TGTGCCAGCACCAGGGACAGCTCCTACGAGCAGTACTTC
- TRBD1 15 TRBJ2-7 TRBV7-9 CASSLAGDRVVEQYF TGTGCCAGCAGCTTAGCAGGGGACAGGGTGGTTGAGCAGTACTTC
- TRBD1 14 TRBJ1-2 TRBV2 CASSGQGFSYGYTF TGTGCCAGCAGTGGACAGGGGTTTAGCTATGGCTACACCTTC
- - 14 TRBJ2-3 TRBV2 CASSRQVSTDTQYF TGTGCCAGCAGTCGACAGGTTAGCACAGATACGCAGTATTTT
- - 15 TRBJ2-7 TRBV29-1 CSVLILRDSGYEQYF TGCAGCGTCCTGATATTGCGGGACAGTGGGTACGAGCAGTACTTC
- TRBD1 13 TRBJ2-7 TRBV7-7 CASSLSGTGEQYF TGTGCCAGCAGCCTGTCCGGGACAGGCGAGCAGTACTTC
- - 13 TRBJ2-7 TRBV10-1 CASSDTPTYEQYF TGCGCCAGCAGTGATACACCAACCTACGAGCAGTACTTC
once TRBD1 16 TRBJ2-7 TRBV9 CASSVGDSLYSYEQYF TGTGCCAGCAGCGTAGGGGACAGCCTGTACTCCTACGAGCAGTACTTC
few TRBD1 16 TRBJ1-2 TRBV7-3 CASSLGGLTGDYGYTF TGTGCCAGCAGCCTAGGAGGTCTAACAGGGGACTATGGCTACACCTTC
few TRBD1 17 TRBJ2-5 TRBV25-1 CASSYGGQGALLQTQYF TGTGCCAGCAGTTATGGGGGACAGGGGGCTTTATTACAGACCCAGTACTTC
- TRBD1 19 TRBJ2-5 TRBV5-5 CASSPRAGTGGTYQETQYF TGTGCCAGCAGCCCTCGCGCCGGGACAGGGGGCACGTACCAAGAGACCCAGTACTTC
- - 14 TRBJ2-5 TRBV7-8 CASSLNPGQETQYF TGTGCCAGCAGCTTAAATCCAGGCCAAGAGACCCAGTACTTC
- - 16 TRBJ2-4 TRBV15 CATSRDKNLAENIQYF TGTGCCACCAGCAGAGATAAGAACCTAGCCGAAAACATTCAGTACTTC
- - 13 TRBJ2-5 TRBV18 CASSPTTGETQYF TGTGCCAGCTCACCGACCACAGGGGAGACCCAGTACTTC
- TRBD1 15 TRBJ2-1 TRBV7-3 CASSSPGQGADEQFF TGTGCCAGCAGCTCCCCGGGACAGGGGGCCGATGAGCAGTTCTTC
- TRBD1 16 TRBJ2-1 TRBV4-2 CASSQAEGTGSNEQFF TGTGCCAGCAGCCAGGCCGAAGGGACAGGGTCCAATGAGCAGTTCTTC